These 8 T cell receptor beta chains came from one sample sequenced in a study of Ad26.COV2.S vaccination and SARS-CoV-2 variants. Some clones are missing from TCRdb's copy, which holds only in-frame ones; the method was immunoSEQ multiplex PCR. The data hold 300,000 to 400,000 clones, with under 95% observed a single time. The sample in question was peripheral blood, obtained after recovery from COVID-19. The receptors were sampled from a human donor who had recovered from COVID-19.

The genes are TRBV29-1 and TRBJ1-2, with no clear D. This CDR3 has 12 amino acids. Germline values: CDR1 SQVTM, CDR2 ANQGSEA. The V gene lost 1 base and the J gene lost 4 bases, with 7 bases spanning the gap. The CDR3 DNA reads TGCAGCGTTGAAGGCAGGCCCTATGGCTACACCTTC. This translates into CSVEGRPYGYTF.

The rearrangement joins TRBV5-1 to TRBJ2-1, with 9 bases lining up with TRBD2. CDR1 SGHRS and CDR2 YFSETQ come from the germline V gene. After removal of 2 bases from V and 3 bases from J, the junction contained 3 bases not matched to a gene. This CDR3 comprises 15 residues. CDR3 protein: CASSLGAGGYNEQFF. CDR3 sequence (DNA): TGCGCCAGCAGCTTAGGAGCGGGGGGCTACAATGAGCAGTTCTTC.

This sequence joins TRBV10-2 and TRBJ2-3; D remains unclear. Germline CDR1 WSHSY, CDR2 SAAADI. CDR3 length: 12 amino acids. The ends were cut back, 3 bases at V and 4 bases at J, with 5 bases in the middle. CDR3 region: CASSDLADTQYF. The DNA of the CDR3 is TGCGCCAGCAGTGATCTAGCAGATACGCAGTATTTT.

The chain combines TRBV5-1 with TRBJ1-2; 7 nucleotides align to TRBD1. CDR1 is SGHRS and CDR2 is YFSETQ in the germline V gene. V dropped 3 bases and J dropped 3; count of bases not matched to a gene: 11. This CDR3 is 16 amino acids long. CDR3: CASSWARTGLHYGYTF. DNA for the CDR3: TGCGCCAGCAGCTGGGCCCGGACAGGTCTTCACTATGGCTACACCTTC.

In regard to this clone: Other nucleotide sequences in the sample specify the same CDR3. The chain couples TRBV5-6 to TRBJ2-5, with 8 bases matching TRBD2. V trimming: 4 bases; J trimming: 1 base; junction bases outside the gene matches: 3. CDR1 is SGHDT and CDR2 is YYEEEE in the germline V gene. The CDR3 covers 14 residues. This CDR3 is CASSPGGVQETQYF. The CDR3 bases are TGTGCCAGCAGCCCCGGGGGGGTCCAAGAGACCCAGTACTTC.

This chain joins TRBV5-6 and TRBJ2-7; 11 bases match TRBD2. The V gene's germline CDR1 is SGHDT and CDR2 YYEEEE. V trimming: 4 bases; J trimming: 3 bases; junction bases outside the gene matches: 3. The CDR3 spans 14 residues. This CDR3 reads CASSPGTSGYEQYF. In DNA, the CDR3 is TGTGCCAGCAGCCCCGGGACTAGCGGCTACGAGCAGTACTTC.

The chain joins TRBV27 to TRBJ1-1; D is ambiguous. The germline V and J ends were trimmed by 2 bases and 6 bases, with 16 bases remaining between them. The CDR3 covers 15 residues. The germline V gene encodes CDR1 MNHEY and CDR2 SMNVEV (reference sequence). The CDR3 sequence: CASSLVGEPPSEAFF. CDR3 DNA: TGTGCCAGCAGTTTAGTTGGGGAGCCCCCATCTGAAGCTTTCTTT.

The CDR3 sequence: CASSLRGGPYNEQFF. The CDR3 bases are TGTGCCAGCAGCTTACGGGGGGGCCCCTACAATGAGCAGTTCTTC. The chain recombines TRBV5-5 with TRBJ2-1; 8 positions agree with TRBD2. This CDR3 region has 15 residues. V trimming: 2 bases; J trimming: 2 bases; junction bases outside the gene matches: 3. Germline CDR1 and CDR2: SGHKS and YYEKEE (reference sequence). The variable domain in full, with the rest retrieved from reference TRBV5-5 and TRBJ2-1, is DAGVTQSPTHLIKTRGQQVTLRCSPISGHKSVSWYQQVLGQGPQFIFQYYEKEERGRGNFPDRFSARQFPNYSSELNVNALLLGDSALYLCASSLRGGPYNEQFFGPGTRLTVL.